A single sample is the source of the 7 T cell receptor beta chains below, sequenced in a study of blood T cell repertoires in COVID-19. The data were produced by immunoSEQ multiplex PCR, yet TCRdb's version contains in-frame clones alone and is incomplete. The table shows about 130,000 clones, with roughly three quarters occurring only once. The sample comprised peripheral blood. These receptors originate from a woman in her 70s with COVID-19, enrolled during active disease.

This rearrangement joins TRBV6-6 to TRBJ1-1; D possibly corresponds to TRBD1 (6 bases). CDR1 and CDR2 from the germline V gene are MNHNY and SVGAGI (reference sequence). The V end lost 8 bases, the J end lost 3 bases, and 16 bases lay between the germline ends. The CDR3 is 14 amino acids. The CDR3 DNA is TGTGCCAGCCTAGGGGGGGTTCGGCACACTGAAGCTTTCTTT. Its protein product is CASLGGVRHTEAFF.

The chain couples TRBV7-2 to TRBJ2-7; 9 bases are shared with TRBD1. CDR3 size: 14 residues. CDR1 is SGHTA and CDR2 is FQGNSA in the germline V gene. With V trimmed by 7 bases and J by 6 bases, 10 bases remained unmatched. The CDR3 sequence: CASTITGTGPEQYF. CDR3 DNA sequence: TGTGCCAGCACCATAACCGGGACAGGGCCCGAGCAGTACTTC. Combining the CDR3 with reference TRBV7-2 and TRBJ2-7 gives the whole variable domain GAGVSQSPSNKVTEKGKDVELRCDPISGHTALYWYRQSLGQGLEFLIYFQGNSAPDKSGLPSDRFSAERTGGSVSTLTIQRTQQEDSAVYLCASTITGTGPEQYFGPGTRLTVT.

V usage is TRBV5-1 and J usage is TRBJ1-3; tentative D call: TRBD1 (6 bases). V shed 1 base and J shed 0 bases, with 14 bases lying between them. The CDR3 length is 17 residues. Germline V gene sequence: CDR1 SGHRS, CDR2 YFSETQ. CDR3 DNA sequence: TGCGCCAGCAGCTTGTCGACAGGTGTTTCCTCTGGAAACACCATATATTTT. Protein: CASSLSTGVSSGNTIYF.

The chain joins TRBV19 to TRBJ2-1; D is undetermined. In germline, CDR1 is LNHDA, CDR2 SQIVND (reference sequence). This CDR3 comprises 13 residues. V lost 3 bases and J lost 6, with 9 bases in between. The CDR3 region has the DNA TGTGCCAGTAGTATCGCCCCGAGCAATGAGCAGTTCTTC. Its protein is CASSIAPSNEQFF.

V usage is TRBV7-8 and J usage is TRBJ2-7; 7 bases fit TRBD2. The CDR3 loop spans 15 amino acids. CDR1 and CDR2 (germline): SGHVS, FQNEAQ. The junction had 12 bases not matched to a gene; V was cut back by 5 bases and J by 5 bases. CDR3 residues: CASSLGAGVRNEQYF. CDR3 nucleotides: TGTGCCAGCAGCCTAGGGGCGGGGGTTCGCAACGAGCAGTACTTC.

This chain joins TRBV30 and TRBJ2-1; TRBD1 matches at 12 bases. Germline V gene lookup returns CDR1 GTSNPN and CDR2 SVGIG (reference sequence). The J segment lost 9 bases and the V segment lost 6 bases, leaving 6 bases of the junction unmatched. The CDR3 covers 13 residues. The CDR3, as DNA: TGTGCCTGCGGGGGACAGGGGGCAGGTGAGCAGTTCTTC. Encoded protein: CACGGQGAGEQFF.

The J gene is TRBJ1-5, the V gene TRBV19; 9 bases align to TRBD1. V trimming: 1 base; J trimming: 5 bases; junction bases outside the gene matches: 3. The germline gives CDR1 LNHDA, CDR2 SQIVND (reference sequence). The CDR3 has 15 residues. The CDR3 nucleotides are TGTGCCAGTAGTATAGCAAACAGGGGGCATCAGCCCCAGCATTTT. Protein product: CASSIANRGHQPQHF.